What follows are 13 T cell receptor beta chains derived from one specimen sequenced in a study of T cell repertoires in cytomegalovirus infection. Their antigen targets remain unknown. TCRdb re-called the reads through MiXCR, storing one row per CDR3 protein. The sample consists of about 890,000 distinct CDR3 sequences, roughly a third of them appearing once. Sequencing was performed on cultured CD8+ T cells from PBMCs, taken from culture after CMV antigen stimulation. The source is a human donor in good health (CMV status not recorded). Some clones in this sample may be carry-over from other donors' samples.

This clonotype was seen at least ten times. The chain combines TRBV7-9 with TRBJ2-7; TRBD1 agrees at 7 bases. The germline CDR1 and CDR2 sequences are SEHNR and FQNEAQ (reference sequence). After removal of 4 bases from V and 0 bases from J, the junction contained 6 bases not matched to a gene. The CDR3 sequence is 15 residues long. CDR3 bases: TGTGCCAGCAGCTCAAGGGGGACAGACTCCTACGAGCAGTACTTC. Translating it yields CASSSRGTDSYEQYF.

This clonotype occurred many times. This CDR3 is CASSFGENTGELFF. The CDR3 DNA follows: TGTGCCAGCAGCTTTGGGGAAAACACCGGGGAGCTGTTTTTT. V gene TRBV7-2 combines with J gene TRBJ2-2; D ambiguous. V was clipped by 3 bases and J by 2 bases, with 7 bases between them. The CDR3 covers 14 residues. Germline CDR1 SGHTA, CDR2 FQGNSA.

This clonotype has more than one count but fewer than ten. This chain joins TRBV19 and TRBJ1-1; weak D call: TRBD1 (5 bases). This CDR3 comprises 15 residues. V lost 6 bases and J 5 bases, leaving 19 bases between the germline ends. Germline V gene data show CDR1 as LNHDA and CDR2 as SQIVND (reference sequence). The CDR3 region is CASRYPRGSWTEAFF. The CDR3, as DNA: TGTGCCAGTAGATATCCCCGGGGGTCATGGACTGAAGCTTTCTTT.

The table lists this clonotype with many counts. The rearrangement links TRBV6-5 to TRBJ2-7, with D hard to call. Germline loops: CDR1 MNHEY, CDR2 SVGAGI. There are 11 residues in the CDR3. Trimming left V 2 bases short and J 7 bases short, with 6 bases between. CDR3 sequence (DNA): TGTGCCAGCAGTTACGGAAGGGAGCAGTACTTC. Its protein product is CASSYGREQYF.

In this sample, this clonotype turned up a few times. The CDR3 protein is CASRPSRDRGQETQYF. In DNA form, the CDR3 reads TGTGCCAGCAGGCCCAGCCGGGACAGGGGACAAGAGACCCAGTACTTC. The V and J genes are TRBV6-2 or TRBV6-3 and TRBJ2-5, with 10 nucleotides matching TRBD1. Germline V gives CDR1 MNHEY, CDR2 SVGEGT. CDR3 length: 16 amino acids. V was pared by 6 bases and J by 2 bases, with 9 bases of the junction left unmatched.

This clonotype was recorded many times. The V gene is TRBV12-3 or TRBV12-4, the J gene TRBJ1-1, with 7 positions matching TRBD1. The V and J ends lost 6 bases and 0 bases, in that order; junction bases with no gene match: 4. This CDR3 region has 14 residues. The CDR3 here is CASSLTGVNTEAFF. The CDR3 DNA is TGTGCCAGCAGCTTAACAGGGGTGAACACTGAAGCTTTCTTT.

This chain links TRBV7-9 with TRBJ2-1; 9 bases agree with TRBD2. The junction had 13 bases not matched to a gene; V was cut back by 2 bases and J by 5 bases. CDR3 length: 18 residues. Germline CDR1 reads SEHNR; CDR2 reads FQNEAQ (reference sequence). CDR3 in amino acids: CASSLLGRGAGGHNEQFF. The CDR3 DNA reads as TGTGCCAGCAGCTTACTGGGGCGCGGAGCGGGGGGCCACAATGAGCAGTTCTTC. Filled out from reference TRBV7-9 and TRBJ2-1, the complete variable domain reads DTGVSQNPRHKITKRGQNVTFRCDPISEHNRLYWYRQTLGQGPEFLTYFQNEAQLEKSRLLSDRFSAERPKGSFSTLEIQRTEQGDSAMYLCASSLLGRGAGGHNEQFFGPGTRLTVL.

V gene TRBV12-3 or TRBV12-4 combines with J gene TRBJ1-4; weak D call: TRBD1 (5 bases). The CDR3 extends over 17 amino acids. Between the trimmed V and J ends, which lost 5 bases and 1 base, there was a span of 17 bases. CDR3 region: CASSGSKGVGTNEKLFF. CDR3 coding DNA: TGTGCCAGCAGTGGTTCTAAAGGGGTGGGAACTAATGAAAAACTGTTTTTT.

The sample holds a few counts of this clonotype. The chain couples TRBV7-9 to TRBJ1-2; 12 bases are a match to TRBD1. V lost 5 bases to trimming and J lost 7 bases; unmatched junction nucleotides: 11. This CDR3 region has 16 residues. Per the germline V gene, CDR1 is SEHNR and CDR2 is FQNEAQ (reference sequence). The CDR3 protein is CASSHRDRGRESGYTF. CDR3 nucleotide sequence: TGTGCCAGCAGCCACAGGGACAGGGGGCGCGAGAGTGGCTACACCTTC. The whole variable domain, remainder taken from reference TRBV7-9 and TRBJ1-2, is DTGVSQNPRHKITKRGQNVTFRCDPISEHNRLYWYRQTLGQGPEFLTYFQNEAQLEKSRLLSDRFSAERPKGSFSTLEIQRTEQGDSAMYLCASSHRDRGRESGYTFGSGTRLTVV.

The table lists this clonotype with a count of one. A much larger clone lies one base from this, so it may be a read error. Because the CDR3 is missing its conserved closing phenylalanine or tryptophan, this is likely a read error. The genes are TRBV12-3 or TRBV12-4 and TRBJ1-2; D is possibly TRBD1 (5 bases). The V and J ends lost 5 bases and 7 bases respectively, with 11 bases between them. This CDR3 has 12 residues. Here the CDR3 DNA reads TGTGCCAGCAGTATCGGGACCCTTGGCTACACCATC. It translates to CASSIGTLGYTI.

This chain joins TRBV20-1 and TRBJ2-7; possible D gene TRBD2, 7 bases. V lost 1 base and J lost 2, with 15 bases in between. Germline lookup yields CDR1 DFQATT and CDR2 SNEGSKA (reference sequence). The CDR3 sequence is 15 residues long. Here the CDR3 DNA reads TGCAGTGCTAGAGCCTTAGGGGGGGGGCCCTACGAGCAGTACTTC. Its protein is CSARALGGGPYEQYF.

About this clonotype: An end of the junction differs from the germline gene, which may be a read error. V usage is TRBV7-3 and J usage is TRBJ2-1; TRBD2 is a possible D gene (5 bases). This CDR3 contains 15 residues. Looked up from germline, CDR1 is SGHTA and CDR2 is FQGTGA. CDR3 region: CVSGPTRGRINEQFF. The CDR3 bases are TGTGTCAGCGGCCCAACCCGGGGTAGGATCAATGAGCAGTTCTTC. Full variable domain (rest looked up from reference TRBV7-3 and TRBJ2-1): GAGVSQTPSNKVTEKGKYVELRCDPISGHTALYWYRQSLGQGPEFLIYFQGTGAADDSGLPNDRFFAVRPEGSVSTLKIQRTERGDSAVYLCVSGPTRGRINEQFFGPGTRLTVL.

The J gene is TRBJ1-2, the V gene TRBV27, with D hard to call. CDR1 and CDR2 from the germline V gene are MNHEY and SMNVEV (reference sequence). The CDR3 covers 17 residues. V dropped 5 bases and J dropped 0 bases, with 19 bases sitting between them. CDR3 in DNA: TGTGCCAGCAGTCCCGGGCAGGCGGGGTTAGCTAACTATGGCTACACCTTC. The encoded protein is CASSPGQAGLANYGYTF.